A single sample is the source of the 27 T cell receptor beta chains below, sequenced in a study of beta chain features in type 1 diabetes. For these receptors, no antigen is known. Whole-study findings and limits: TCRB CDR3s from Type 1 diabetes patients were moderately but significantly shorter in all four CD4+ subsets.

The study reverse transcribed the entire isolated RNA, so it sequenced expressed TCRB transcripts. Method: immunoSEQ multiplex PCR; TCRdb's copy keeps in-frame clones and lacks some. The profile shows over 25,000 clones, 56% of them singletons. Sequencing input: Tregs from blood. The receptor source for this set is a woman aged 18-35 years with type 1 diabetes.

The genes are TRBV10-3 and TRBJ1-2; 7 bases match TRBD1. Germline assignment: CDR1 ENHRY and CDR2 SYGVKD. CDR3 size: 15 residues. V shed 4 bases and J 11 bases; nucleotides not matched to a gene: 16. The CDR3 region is CAISASQGSSSEYTF. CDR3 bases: TGTGCCATCAGTGCCTCACAGGGGAGTAGTAGCGAATACACCTTC.

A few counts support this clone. Written as DNA, the CDR3 is TGCAGTGCACAATCAGGGACACCCCTCCACTTT. It yields the protein CSAQSGTPLHF. The V and J genes are TRBV20-1 and TRBJ1-6; D is perhaps TRBD1 (5 bases). The CDR3 totals 11 residues. Germline-derived CDR1 and CDR2 are DFQATT and SNEGSKA (reference sequence). Between the trimmed V and J ends, which lost 6 bases and 11 bases, there was a span of 11 bases.

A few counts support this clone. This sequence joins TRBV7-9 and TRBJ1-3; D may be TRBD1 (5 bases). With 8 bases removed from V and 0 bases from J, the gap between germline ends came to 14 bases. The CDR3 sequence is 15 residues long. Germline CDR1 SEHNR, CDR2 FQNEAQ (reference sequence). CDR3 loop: CASLPQGTSGNTIYF. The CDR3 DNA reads TGTGCCAGCCTACCTCAGGGTACCTCTGGAAACACCATATATTTT.

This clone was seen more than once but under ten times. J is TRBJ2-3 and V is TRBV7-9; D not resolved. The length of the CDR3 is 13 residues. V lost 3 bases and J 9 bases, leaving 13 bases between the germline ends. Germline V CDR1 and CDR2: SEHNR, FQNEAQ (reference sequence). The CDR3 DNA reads TGTGCCAGCAGCTTTGAAACCGGAGCCACGCAGTATTTT. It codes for CASSFETGATQYF.

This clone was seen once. CDR3 sequence: CASSSRTANSPLHF. The DNA of the CDR3 is TGTGCCAGCAGCTCCCGGACAGCGAATTCACCCCTCCACTTT. The chain combines TRBV9 with TRBJ1-6; the D gene is possibly TRBD1 (6 bases). This CDR3 comprises 14 residues. V gave up 4 bases and J gave up 7 bases, with 12 bases separating them. From germline, CDR1 is SGDLS and CDR2 YYNGEE.

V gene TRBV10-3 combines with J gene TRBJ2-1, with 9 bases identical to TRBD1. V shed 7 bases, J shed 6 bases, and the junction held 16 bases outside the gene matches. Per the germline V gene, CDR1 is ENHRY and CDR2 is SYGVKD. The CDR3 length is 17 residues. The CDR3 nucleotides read TGTGCCATCAAGGACAGGGGCGGGGGTACTACAAGCAATGAGCAGTTCTTC. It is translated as CAIKDRGGGTTSNEQFF.

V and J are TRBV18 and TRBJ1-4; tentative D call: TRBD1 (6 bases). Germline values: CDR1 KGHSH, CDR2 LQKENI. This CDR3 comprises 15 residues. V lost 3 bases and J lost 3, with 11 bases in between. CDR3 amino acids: CASSPNREANEKLFF. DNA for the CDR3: TGTGCCAGCTCACCCAACAGGGAAGCTAATGAAAAACTGTTTTTT.

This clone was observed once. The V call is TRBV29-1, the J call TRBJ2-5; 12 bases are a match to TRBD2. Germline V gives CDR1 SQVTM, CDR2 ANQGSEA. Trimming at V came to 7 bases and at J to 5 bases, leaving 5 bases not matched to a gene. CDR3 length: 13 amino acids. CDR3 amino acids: CSARLAGVETQYF. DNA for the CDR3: TGCAGCGCCCGACTAGCGGGAGTTGAGACCCAGTACTTC.

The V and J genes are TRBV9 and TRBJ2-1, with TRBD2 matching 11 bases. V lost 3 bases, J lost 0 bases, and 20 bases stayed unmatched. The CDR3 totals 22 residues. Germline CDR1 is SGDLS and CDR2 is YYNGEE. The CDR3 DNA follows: TGTGCCAGCAGCGCAATACTAGCGGGAGCCCCCTCCGACCCTAGCTCCTACAATGAGCAGTTCTTC. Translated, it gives CASSAILAGAPSDPSSYNEQFF.

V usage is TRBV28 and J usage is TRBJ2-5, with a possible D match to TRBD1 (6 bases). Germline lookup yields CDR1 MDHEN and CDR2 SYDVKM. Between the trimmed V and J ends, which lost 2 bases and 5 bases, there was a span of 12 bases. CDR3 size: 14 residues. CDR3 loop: CASSLLDRGETQYF. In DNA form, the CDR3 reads TGTGCCAGCAGTTTACTCGATAGGGGGGAGACCCAGTACTTC.

In DNA form, the CDR3 reads TGTGCCAGTAGTATAGGGCGGGGGGAGCAGCCCCAGCATTTT. Translated, it gives CASSIGRGEQPQHF. This chain uses TRBV19 with TRBJ1-5; D is possibly TRBD1 (5 bases). The CDR3 has 14 amino acids. Germline V CDR1 and CDR2: LNHDA, SQIVND (reference sequence). Trimming removed 1 base from V and 7 bases from J, with 11 bases in between.

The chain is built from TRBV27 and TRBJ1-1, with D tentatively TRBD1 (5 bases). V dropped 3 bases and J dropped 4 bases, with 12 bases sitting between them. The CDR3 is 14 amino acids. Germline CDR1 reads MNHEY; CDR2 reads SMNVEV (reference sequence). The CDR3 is CASSLAGVSTEAFF. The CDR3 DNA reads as TGTGCCAGCAGTTTGGCGGGGGTTAGCACTGAAGCTTTCTTT.

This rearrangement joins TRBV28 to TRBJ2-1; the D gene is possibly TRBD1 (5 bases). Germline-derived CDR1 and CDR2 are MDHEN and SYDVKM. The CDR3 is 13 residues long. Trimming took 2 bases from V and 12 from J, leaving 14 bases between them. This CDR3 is CASSLSQGPWQFF. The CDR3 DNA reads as TGTGCCAGCAGTTTAAGTCAGGGCCCCTGGCAGTTCTTC. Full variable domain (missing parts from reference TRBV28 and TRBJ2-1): DVKVTQSSRYLVKRTGEKVFLECVQDMDHENMFWYRQDPGLGLRLIYFSYDVKMKEKGDIPEGYSVSREKKERFSLILESASTNQTSMYLCASSLSQGPWQFFGPGTRLTVL.

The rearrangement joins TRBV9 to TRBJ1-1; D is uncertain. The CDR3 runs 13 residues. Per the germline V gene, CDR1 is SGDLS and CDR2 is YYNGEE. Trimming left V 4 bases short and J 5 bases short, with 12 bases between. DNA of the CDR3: TGTGCCAGCAGCCCAACGACGGGGACTGAAGCTTTCTTT. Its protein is CASSPTTGTEAFF.

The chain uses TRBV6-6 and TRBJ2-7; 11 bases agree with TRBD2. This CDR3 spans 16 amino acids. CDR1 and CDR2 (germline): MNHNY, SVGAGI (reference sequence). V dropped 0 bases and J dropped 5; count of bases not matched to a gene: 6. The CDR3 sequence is CASSYSLAGVINEQYF. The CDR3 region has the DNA TGTGCCAGCAGTTACTCACTAGCGGGAGTAATCAACGAGCAGTACTTC.

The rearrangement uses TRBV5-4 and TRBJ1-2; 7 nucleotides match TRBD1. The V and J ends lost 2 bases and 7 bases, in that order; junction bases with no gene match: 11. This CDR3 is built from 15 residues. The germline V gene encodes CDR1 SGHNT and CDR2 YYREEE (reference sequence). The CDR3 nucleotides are TGTGCCAGCAGCTTCCCAACAGGGGATCGGAGTGGCTACACCTTC. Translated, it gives CASSFPTGDRSGYTF.

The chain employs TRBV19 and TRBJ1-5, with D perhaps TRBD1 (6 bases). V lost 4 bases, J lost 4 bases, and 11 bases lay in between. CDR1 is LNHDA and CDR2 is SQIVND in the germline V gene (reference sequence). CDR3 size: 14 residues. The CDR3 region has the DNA TGTGCCAGTAGTAGGTCCAGGGGTAATCAGCCCCAGCATTTT. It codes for CASSRSRGNQPQHF. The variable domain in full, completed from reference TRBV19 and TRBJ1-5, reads DGGITQSPKYLFRKEGQNVTLSCEQNLNHDAMYWYRQDPGQGLRLIYYSQIVNDFQKGDIAEGYSVSREKKESFPLTVTSAQKNPTAFYLCASSRSRGNQPQHFGDGTRLSIL.

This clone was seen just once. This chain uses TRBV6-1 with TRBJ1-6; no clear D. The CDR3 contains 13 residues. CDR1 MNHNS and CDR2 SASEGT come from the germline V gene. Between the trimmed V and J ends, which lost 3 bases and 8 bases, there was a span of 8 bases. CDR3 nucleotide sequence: TGTGCCAGCAGTGATCGGGGTGATTCACCCCTCCACTTT. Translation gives CASSDRGDSPLHF.

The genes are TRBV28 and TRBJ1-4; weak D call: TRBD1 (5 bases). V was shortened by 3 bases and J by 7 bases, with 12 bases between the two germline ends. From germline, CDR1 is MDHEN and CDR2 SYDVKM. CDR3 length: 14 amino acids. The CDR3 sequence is CASSFGRDGEKLFF. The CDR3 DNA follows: TGTGCCAGCAGTTTTGGCAGGGATGGTGAAAAACTGTTTTTT.

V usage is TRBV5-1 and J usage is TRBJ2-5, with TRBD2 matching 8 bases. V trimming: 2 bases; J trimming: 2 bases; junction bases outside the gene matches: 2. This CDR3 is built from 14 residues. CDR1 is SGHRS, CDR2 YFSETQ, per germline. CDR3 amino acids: CASSFTSGQETQYF. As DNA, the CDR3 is TGCGCCAGCAGCTTTACTAGCGGACAAGAGACCCAGTACTTC.

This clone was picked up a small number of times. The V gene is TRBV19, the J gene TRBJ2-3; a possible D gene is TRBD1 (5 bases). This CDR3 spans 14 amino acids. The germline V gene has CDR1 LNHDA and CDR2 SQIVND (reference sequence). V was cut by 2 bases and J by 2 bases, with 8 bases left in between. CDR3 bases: TGTGCCAGTAGTATAACGGACAACACAGATACGCAGTATTTT. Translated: CASSITDNTDTQYF.

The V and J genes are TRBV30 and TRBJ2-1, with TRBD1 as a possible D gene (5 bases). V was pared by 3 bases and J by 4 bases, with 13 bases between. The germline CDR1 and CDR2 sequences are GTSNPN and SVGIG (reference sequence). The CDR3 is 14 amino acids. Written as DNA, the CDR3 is TGTGCCTGGAGCATCAGGGTAGGGTACAATGAGCAGTTCTTC. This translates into CAWSIRVGYNEQFF.

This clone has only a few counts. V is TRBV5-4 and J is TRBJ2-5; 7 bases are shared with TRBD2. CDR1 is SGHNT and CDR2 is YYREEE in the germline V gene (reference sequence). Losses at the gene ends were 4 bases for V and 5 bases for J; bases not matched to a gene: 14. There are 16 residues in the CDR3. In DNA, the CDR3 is TGTGCCAGCAGCATTGTAGCGGGCCCCCGAGGGGAGACCCAGTACTTC. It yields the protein CASSIVAGPRGETQYF. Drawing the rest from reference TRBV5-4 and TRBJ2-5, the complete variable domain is ETGVTQSPTHLIKTRGQQVTLRCSSQSGHNTVSWYQQALGQGPQFIFQYYREEENGRGNFPPRFSGLQFPNYSSELNVNALELDDSALYLCASSIVAGPRGETQYFGPGTRLLVL.

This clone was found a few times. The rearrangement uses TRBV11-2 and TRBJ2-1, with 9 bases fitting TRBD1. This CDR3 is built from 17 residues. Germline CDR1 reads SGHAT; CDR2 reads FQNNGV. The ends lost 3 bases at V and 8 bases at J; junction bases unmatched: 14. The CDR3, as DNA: TGTGCCAGCAGCTTTTTATCGGGACAGGGTTTCAGTTATGAGCAGTTCTTC. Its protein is CASSFLSGQGFSYEQFF.

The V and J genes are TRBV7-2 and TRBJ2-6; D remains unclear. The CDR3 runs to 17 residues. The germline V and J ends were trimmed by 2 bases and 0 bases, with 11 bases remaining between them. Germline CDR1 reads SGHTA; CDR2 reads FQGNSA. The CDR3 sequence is CASSLRSGNSGANVLTF. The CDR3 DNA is TGTGCCAGCAGCTTAAGATCCGGTAACTCTGGGGCCAACGTCCTGACTTTC.

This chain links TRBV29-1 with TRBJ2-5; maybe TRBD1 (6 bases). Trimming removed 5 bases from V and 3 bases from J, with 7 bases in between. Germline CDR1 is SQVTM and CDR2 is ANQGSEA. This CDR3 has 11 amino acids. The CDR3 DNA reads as TGCAGCGTTCGACAGGAAGAGACCCAGTACTTC. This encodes CSVRQEETQYF.

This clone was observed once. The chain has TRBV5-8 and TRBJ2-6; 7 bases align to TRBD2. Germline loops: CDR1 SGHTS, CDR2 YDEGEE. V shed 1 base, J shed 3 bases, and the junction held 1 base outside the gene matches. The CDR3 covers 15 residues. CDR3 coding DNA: TGTGCCAGCAGCTTGTGGGAGGGTGGGGCCAACGTCCTGACTTTC. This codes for CASSLWEGGANVLTF.